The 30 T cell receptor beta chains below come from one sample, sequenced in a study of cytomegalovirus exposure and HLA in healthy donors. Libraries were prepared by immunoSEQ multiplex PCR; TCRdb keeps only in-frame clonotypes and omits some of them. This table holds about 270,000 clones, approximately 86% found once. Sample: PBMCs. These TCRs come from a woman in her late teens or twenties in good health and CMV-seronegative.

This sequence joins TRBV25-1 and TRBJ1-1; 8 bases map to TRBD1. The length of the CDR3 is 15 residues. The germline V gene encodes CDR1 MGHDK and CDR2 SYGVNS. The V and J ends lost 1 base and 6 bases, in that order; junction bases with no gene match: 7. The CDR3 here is CASSEFGQGLSEAFF. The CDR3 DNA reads TGTGCCAGCAGTGAATTCGGACAGGGTCTCTCTGAAGCTTTCTTT.

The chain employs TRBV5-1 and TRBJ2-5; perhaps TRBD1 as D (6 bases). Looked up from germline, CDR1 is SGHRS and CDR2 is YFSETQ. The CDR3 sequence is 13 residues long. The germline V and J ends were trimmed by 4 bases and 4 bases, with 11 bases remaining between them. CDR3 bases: TGCGCCAGCAGCCAGGGGTGGGGAGAGACCCAGTACTTC. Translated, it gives CASSQGWGETQYF.

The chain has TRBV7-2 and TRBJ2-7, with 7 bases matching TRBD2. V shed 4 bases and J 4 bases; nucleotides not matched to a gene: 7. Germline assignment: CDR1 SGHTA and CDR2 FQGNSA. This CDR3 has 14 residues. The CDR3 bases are TGTGCCAGCAGCTCGCCCGGCGGGGGTTACGAGCAGTACTTC. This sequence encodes CASSSPGGGYEQYF.

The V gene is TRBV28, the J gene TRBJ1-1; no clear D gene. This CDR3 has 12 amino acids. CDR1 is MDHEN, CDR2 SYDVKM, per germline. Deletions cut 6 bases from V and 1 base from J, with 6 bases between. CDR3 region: CASSRGNTEAFF. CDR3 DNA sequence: TGTGCCAGCAGCCGGGGGAACACTGAAGCTTTCTTT.

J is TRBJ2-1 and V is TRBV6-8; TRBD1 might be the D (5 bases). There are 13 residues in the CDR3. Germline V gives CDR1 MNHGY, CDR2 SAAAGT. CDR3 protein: CGPRQGVIDEQFF. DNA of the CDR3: TGTGGGCCACGGCAAGGGGTGATCGATGAGCAGTTCTTC.

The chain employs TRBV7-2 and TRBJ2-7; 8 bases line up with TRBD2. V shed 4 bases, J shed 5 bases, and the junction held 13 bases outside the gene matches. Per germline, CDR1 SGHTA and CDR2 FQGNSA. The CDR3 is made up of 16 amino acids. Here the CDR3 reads CASSSYAAGVIDEQYF. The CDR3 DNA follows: TGTGCCAGCAGCTCGTACGCAGCGGGGGTCATCGACGAGCAGTACTTC. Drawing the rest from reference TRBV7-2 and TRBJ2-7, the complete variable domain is GAGVSQSPSNKVTEKGKDVELRCDPISGHTALYWYRQSLGQGLEFLIYFQGNSAPDKSGLPSDRFSAERTGGSVSTLTIQRTQQEDSAVYLCASSSYAAGVIDEQYFGPGTRLTVT.

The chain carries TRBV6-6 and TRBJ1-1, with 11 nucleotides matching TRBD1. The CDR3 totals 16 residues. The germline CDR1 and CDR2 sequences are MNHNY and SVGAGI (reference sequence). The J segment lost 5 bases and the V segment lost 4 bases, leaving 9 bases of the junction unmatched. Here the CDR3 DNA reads TGTGCCAGCAGTTCAGGGACAGGGGGTCTTAAAACTGAAGCTTTCTTT. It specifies CASSSGTGGLKTEAFF.

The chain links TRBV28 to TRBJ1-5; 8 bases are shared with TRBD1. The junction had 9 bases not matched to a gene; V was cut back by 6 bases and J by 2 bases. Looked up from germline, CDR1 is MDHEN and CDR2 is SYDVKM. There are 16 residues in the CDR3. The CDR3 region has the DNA TGTGCCAGCAGCAACCAGGGGGCTAGTGGCAATCAGCCCCAGCATTTT. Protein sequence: CASSNQGASGNQPQHF.

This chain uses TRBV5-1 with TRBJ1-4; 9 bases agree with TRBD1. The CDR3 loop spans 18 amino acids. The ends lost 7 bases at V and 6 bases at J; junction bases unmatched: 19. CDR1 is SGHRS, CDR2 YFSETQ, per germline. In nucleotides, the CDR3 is TGCGCCAGCGCCCCCCCCGGGACAGGGAGTTATGAGGATGAAAAACTGTTTTTT. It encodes CASAPPGTGSYEDEKLFF.

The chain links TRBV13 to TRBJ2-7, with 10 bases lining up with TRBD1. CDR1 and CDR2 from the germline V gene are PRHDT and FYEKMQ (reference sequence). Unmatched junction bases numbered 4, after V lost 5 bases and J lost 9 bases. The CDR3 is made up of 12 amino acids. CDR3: CASSEDRGWQYF. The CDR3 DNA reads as TGTGCCAGCAGCGAGGACAGGGGGTGGCAGTACTTC.

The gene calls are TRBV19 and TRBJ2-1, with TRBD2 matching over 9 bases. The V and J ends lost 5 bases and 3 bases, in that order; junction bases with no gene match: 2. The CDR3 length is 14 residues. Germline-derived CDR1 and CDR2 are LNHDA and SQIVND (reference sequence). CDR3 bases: TGTGCCAGTAGTTGGACTAGCGACTACAATGAGCAGTTCTTC. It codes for CASSWTSDYNEQFF.

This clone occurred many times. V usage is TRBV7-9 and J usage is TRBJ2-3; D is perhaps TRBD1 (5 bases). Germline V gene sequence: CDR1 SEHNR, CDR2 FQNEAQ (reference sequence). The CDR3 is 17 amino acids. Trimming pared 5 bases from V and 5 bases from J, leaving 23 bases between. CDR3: CASSAPLSVDRGDTQYF. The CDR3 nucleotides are TGTGCCAGCAGCGCACCCCTTTCGGTAGACAGAGGAGATACGCAGTATTTT. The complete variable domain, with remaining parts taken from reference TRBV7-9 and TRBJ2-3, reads DTGVSQNPRHKITKRGQNVTFRCDPISEHNRLYWYRQTLGQGPEFLTYFQNEAQLEKSRLLSDRFSAERPKGSFSTLEIQRTEQGDSAMYLCASSAPLSVDRGDTQYFGPGTRLTVL.

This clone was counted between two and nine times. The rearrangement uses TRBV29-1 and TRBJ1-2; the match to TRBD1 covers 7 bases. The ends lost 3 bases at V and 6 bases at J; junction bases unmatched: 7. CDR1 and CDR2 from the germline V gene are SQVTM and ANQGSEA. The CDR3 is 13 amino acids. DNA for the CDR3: TGCAGCGTTGAGGACAGGTTCCTGGATGGCTACACCTTC. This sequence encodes CSVEDRFLDGYTF.

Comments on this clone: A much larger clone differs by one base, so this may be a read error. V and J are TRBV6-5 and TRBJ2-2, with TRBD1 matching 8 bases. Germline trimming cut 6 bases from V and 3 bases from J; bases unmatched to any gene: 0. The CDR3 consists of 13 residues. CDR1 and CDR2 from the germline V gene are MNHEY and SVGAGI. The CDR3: CASRTGDTGELFF. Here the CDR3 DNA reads TGTGCCAGCAGGACAGGGGACACCGGGGAGCTGTTTTTT.

For the CDR3, the DNA is TGTGCCAGCAGCCCACCCGGGGGGGCTGAAGCTTTCTTT. Translating it yields CASSPPGGAEAFF. This sequence joins TRBV9 and TRBJ1-1; possibly TRBD1 for D (5 bases). The CDR3 totals 13 residues. Trimming took off 4 bases at V and 6 bases at J, with 13 bases between the two ends. Per germline, CDR1 SGDLS and CDR2 YYNGEE.

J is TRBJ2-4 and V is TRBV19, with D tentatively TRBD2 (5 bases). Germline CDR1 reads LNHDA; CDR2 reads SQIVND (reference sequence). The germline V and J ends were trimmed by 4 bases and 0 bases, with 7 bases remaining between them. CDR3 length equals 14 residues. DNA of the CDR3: TGTGCCAGTAGTAATAGCGTAGCCAAAAACATTCAGTACTTC. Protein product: CASSNSVAKNIQYF.

The CDR3 protein is CASSQTGAPDTQYF. The CDR3, as DNA: TGTGCCAGCAGCCAGACAGGGGCGCCAGATACGCAGTATTTT. The rearrangement links TRBV7-6 to TRBJ2-3; 8 positions match TRBD1. Trimming cost V 5 bases and J 4 bases; bases outside gene matches: 5. The CDR3 spans 14 residues. The germline gives CDR1 SGHVS, CDR2 FNYEAQ.

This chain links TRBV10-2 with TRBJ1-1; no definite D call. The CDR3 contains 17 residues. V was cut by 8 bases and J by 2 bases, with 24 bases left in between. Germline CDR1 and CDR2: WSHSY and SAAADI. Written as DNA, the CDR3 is TGCGCCAGCGAGGAGGCATACTCCCCGAAGTATAACACTGAAGCTTTCTTT. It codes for CASEEAYSPKYNTEAFF.

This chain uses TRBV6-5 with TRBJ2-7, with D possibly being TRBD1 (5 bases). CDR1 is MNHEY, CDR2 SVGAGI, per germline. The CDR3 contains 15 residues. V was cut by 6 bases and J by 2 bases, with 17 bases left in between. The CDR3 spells CASSLDSNLAYEQYF. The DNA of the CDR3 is TGTGCCAGCAGCCTCGACAGCAACCTCGCCTACGAGCAGTACTTC.

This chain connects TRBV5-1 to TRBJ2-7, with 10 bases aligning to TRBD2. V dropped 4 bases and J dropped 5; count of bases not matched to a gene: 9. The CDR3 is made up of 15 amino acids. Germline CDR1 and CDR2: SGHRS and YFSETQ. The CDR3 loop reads CASSQMTSGLDEQYF. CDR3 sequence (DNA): TGCGCCAGCAGCCAAATGACTAGCGGGTTAGACGAGCAGTACTTC. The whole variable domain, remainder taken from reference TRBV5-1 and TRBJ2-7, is KAGVTQTPRYLIKTRGQQVTLSCSPISGHRSVSWYQQTPGQGLQFLFEYFSETQRNKGNFPGRFSGRQFSNSRSEMNVSTLELGDSALYLCASSQMTSGLDEQYFGPGTRLTVT.

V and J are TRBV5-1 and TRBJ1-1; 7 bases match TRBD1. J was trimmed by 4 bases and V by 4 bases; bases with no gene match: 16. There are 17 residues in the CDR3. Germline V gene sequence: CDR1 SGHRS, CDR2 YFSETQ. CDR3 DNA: TGCGCCAGCAGCCTCGGGACAGTCCCCTTGATGGTCACTGAAGCTTTCTTT. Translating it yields CASSLGTVPLMVTEAFF.

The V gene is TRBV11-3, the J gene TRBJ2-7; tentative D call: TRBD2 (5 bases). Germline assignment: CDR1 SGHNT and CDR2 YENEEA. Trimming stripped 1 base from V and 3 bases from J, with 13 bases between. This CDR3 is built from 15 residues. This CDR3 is CASSLGRGIGYEQYF. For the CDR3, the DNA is TGTGCCAGCAGCTTAGGTCGGGGAATTGGCTACGAGCAGTACTTC. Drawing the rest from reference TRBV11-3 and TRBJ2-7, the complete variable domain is EAGVVQSPRYKIIEKKQPVAFWCNPISGHNTLYWYLQNLGQGPELLIRYENEEAVDDSQLPKDRFSAERLKGVDSTLKIQPAELGDSAVYLCASSLGRGIGYEQYFGPGTRLTVT.

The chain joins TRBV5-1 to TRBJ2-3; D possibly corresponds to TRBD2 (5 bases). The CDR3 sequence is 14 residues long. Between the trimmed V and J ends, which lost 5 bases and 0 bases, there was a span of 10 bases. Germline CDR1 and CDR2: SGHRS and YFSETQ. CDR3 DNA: TGCGCCAGCAGTTCTAGCCTAAGCACAGATACGCAGTATTTT. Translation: CASSSSLSTDTQYF.

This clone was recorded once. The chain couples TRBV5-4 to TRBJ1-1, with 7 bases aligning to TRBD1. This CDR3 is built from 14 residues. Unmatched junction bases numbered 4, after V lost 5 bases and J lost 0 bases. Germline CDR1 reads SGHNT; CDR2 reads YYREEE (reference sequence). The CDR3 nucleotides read TGTGCCAGCAGGATAACAGGGGTGAACACTGAAGCTTTCTTT. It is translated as CASRITGVNTEAFF.

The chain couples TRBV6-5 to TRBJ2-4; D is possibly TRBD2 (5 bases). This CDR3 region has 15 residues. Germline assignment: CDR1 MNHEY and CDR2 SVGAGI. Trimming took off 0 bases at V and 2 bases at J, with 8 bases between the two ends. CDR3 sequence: CASSYSGGPKNIQYF. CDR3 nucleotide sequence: TGTGCCAGCAGTTACTCCGGAGGACCCAAAAACATTCAGTACTTC.

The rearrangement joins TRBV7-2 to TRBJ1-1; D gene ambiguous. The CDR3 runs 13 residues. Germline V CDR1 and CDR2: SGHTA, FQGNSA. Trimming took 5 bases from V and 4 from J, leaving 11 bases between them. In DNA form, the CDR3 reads TGTGCCAGCAGCCGACGACATTCCACTGAAGCTTTCTTT. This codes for CASSRRHSTEAFF.

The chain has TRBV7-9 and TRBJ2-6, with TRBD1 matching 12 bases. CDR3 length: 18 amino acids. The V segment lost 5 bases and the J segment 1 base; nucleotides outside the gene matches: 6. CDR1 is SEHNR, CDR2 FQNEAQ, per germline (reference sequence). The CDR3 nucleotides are TGTGCCAGCAGCCGGGACAGGGGGCGTTTATCTGGGGCCAACGTCCTGACTTTC. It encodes CASSRDRGRLSGANVLTF. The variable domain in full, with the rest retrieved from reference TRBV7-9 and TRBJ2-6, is DTGVSQNPRHKITKRGQNVTFRCDPISEHNRLYWYRQTLGQGPEFLTYFQNEAQLEKSRLLSDRFSAERPKGSFSTLEIQRTEQGDSAMYLCASSRDRGRLSGANVLTFGAGSRLTVL.

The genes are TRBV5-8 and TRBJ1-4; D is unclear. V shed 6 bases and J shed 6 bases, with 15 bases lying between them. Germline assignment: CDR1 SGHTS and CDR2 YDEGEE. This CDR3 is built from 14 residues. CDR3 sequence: CASILRTKDEKLFF. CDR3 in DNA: TGTGCCAGCATCCTCAGGACTAAGGATGAAAAACTGTTTTTT.

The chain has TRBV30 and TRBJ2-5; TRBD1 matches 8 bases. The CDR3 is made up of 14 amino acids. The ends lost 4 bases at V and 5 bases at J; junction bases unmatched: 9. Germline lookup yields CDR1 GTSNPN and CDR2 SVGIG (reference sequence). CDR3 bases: TGTGCCTGGAAGGGCAGGGGGCCCGGGGAGACCCAGTACTTC. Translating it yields CAWKGRGPGETQYF.

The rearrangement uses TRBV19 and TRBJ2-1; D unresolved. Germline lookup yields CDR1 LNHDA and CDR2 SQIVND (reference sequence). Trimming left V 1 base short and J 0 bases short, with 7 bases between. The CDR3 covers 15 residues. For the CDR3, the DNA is TGTGCCAGTAGTATAGGTCGGAGCTCCTACAATGAGCAGTTCTTC. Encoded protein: CASSIGRSSYNEQFF.